The rows below give T cell receptor beta chains drawn from one sample of a study of regulatory T cells in long-lasting Graves disease. TCRdb analysed the multiplex PCR reads with MiXCR anew, one entry per CDR3 protein. The profile shows a few hundred thousand distinct CDR3 sequences, around 24% of them singletons. The sequencing used peripheral blood mononuclear cells (PBMCs), collected when the disease was refractory, from a patient treated with antithyroid drugs. These receptors all come from a female donor with Graves disease. The CDR3 runs from the conserved cysteine through the conserved F or W. The order of the fields is CDR3 DNA, CDR3 protein, V gene, D gene, J gene, clone size. D genes are given only for firm matches. Clone size is shown for a subset of rows, as once, few, many or a class of expanded clone.

TGTGCCAGCAGTTCTCTCGGGGCAGGGAAAGAGACCCAGTACTTC CASSSLGAGKETQYF TRBV6-5 . TRBJ2-5 .
TGTGCCAGCAGTCTAAGGACAGGGCCGGGTTTCCGAGAGACCCAGTACTTC CASSLRTGPGFRETQYF TRBV28 TRBD1 TRBJ2-5 few
TGTGCCAGCAGCTTAGATTTGGGGGGCCCTTACAATGAGCAGTTCTTC CASSLDLGGPYNEQFF TRBV11-3 . TRBJ2-1 .
TGTGCCACCGGGACACCGAGCTCCTACGAGCAGTACTTC CATGTPSSYEQYF TRBV7-2 . TRBJ2-7 few
TGTGCCAGTTCGATGGGACGGTACCAAGAGACCCAGTACTTC CASSMGRYQETQYF TRBV19 . TRBJ2-5 few
TGTGCCAGCAGCTCCTTACTAGCGCCCTCCTACAATGAGCAGTTCTTC CASSSLLAPSYNEQFF TRBV28 TRBD2 TRBJ2-1 many
TGTGCCAGTAGTATACCCCCCGGGGAGCTGTTTTTT CASSIPPGELFF TRBV19 . TRBJ2-2 few
TGTGCCAGTAGTATAGCCCTGGACAGCACCGGGGAGCTGTTTTTT CASSIALDSTGELFF TRBV19 . TRBJ2-2 .
TGTGCCTCAAGACGGGAGGAAAATCAGCCCCAGCATTTT CASRREENQPQHF TRBV2 . TRBJ1-5 .
TGTGCCAGCAGCGCGCGCGGGGCAGGCTATGGCTACACCTTC CASSARGAGYGYTF TRBV7-2 . TRBJ1-2 many
TGTGCCAGCAGTCTATTGTGGGCTCCCCTCTATTACGAGCAGTACTTC CASSLLWAPLYYEQYF TRBV28 . TRBJ2-7 many
TGTGCCATCAGTGAGTCGGGGGACAGGGTTAAGTATGGCTACACCTTC CAISESGDRVKYGYTF TRBV10-3 TRBD1 TRBJ1-2 .
TGTGCCACCTCCGGGACACTATTCTCTGGGGCCAACGTCCTGACTTTC CATSGTLFSGANVLTF TRBV24-1 . TRBJ2-6 .
TGTGCCAGCTCACCATCGGGACAGAGGAACTACGAGCAGTACTTC CASSPSGQRNYEQYF TRBV18 TRBD1 TRBJ2-7 .
TGTGCCTGGACACAGGGGGGCTATGGCTACACCTTC CAWTQGGYGYTF TRBV30 TRBD1 TRBJ1-2 many
TGCAGTGCCCGGACAGGGAACGGCTATGGCTACACCTTC CSARTGNGYGYTF TRBV20-1 TRBD1 TRBJ1-2 many
TGTGCCAGCAGCTTAGTGCAGGGGGTGACCCAGTACTTC CASSLVQGVTQYF TRBV7-6 TRBD1 TRBJ2-5 many
TGTGCCAGCAGTTTGCTGGCTGGAAACACCATGTATTTT CASSLLAGNTMYF TRBV12-3/TRBV12-4 . TRBJ1-3 few